This T cell receptor (beta chain) was profiled in a study of cytomegalovirus exposure and HLA in healthy donors. The PCR made use of 60 Vbeta and 13 Jbeta primers. Authors' processing steps: A later analysis counted about 80 million unique TCR beta chains, about 10 million shared. Clones were sequenced by immunoSEQ multiplex PCR, and TCRdb holds only the in-frame ones, with some missing. V, J and clone size reflect that table, while D and trimming were determined from the DNA. Of 210,000 or so clones listed, approximately 82% are singletons. Study-wide results and caveats: Links to common viral pathogens appeared, in a later analysis, for several of the most significant clusters.

As to this clone: What it recognizes is unknown.

V was clipped by 3 bases and J by 8 bases, with 10 bases between them. This CDR3 contains 13 residues. CDR1 KGHSH and CDR2 LQKENI come from the germline V gene. The TCR sequence derives from a woman aged 50 to 60 in good health and CMV-seropositive. Sample: PBMCs. The chain recombines TRBV18 with TRBJ1-4; perhaps TRBD1 as D (5 bases). CDR3 nucleotide sequence: TGTGCCAGCTCACCGCAAAAGGGGGAAAAACTGTTTTTT. This gives the protein CASSPQKGEKLFF.